This T cell receptor (beta chain) originates from a study of blood T cell repertoires in COVID-19. This clone has just a few counts. There are 15 residues in the CDR3. In germline, CDR1 is MNHEY, CDR2 SVGAGI. The J segment lost 3 bases and the V segment lost 4 bases, leaving 9 bases of the junction unmatched. Authors' analysis steps: Using reference gene primer amplification, nucleated cell counts were estimated. Produced via immunoSEQ multiplex PCR; TCRdb's table is partial and in-frame only. V, J and clone size are those of that table, while D and trimming were read from the DNA. The sample comprises roughly 200,000 clones, less than 85% of which are singletons, and approximately 8% rests with the top ten.

The chain carries TRBV6-5 and TRBJ2-7; 7 bases fit TRBD2. The clonotype comes from a woman of 80 years or more with COVID-19, enrolled during active disease. The sample comprised peripheral blood. CDR3 sequence (DNA): TGTGCCAGCAGTTCTGCCGGGACGGGGGGCTACGAGCAGTACTTC. The encoded protein is CASSSAGTGGYEQYF.